These 31 T cell receptor beta chains were sequenced from one sample in a study of CD8+ T cells in alopecia areata. cDNA prepared by RNA extraction and subsequent reverse transcription served as the template for sequencing. Clones were sequenced by immunoSEQ multiplex PCR, and TCRdb holds only the in-frame ones, with some missing. Of more than 200,000 clones listed, around two fifths were seen once; the top ten hold roughly 2.6%. Described treatment: oral pan-JAK inhibitor, 5-10 mg twice daily. The material was CD4+ T cells sorted from blood, obtained at approximately week 37, from a patient treated with tofacitinib. The receptor set was obtained from a human donor with alopecia areata.

The chain joins TRBV30 to TRBJ1-3; D remains ambiguous. In germline, CDR1 is GTSNPN, CDR2 SVGIG (reference sequence). CDR3 length: 11 residues. With 4 bases removed from V and 2 bases from J, the gap between germline ends came to 3 bases. The chain's CDR3 is CAWNPGNTIYF. CDR3 bases: TGTGCCTGGAACCCTGGAAACACCATATATTTT.

Only a few counts were recorded for this clone. The J gene is TRBJ2-2, the V gene TRBV7-8, with 13 bases matching TRBD2. Germline lookup yields CDR1 SGHVS and CDR2 FQNEAQ. Trimming removed 9 bases from V and 5 bases from J; junction bases left unmatched: 6. The CDR3 is made up of 15 amino acids. The CDR3: CASGLAGVRTGELFF. CDR3 DNA: TGTGCCAGTGGACTAGCGGGAGTTCGGACCGGGGAGCTGTTTTTT.

The rearrangement links TRBV28 to TRBJ2-7; a weak D match, TRBD1 (6 bases). This CDR3 has 12 residues. CDR1 and CDR2 (germline): MDHEN, SYDVKM. Trimming took 6 bases from V and 7 from J, leaving 13 bases between them. This chain's CDR3 is CASSLQGWEQYF. The CDR3 DNA reads TGTGCCAGCAGCCTCCAGGGGTGGGAGCAGTACTTC.

The V call is TRBV5-1, the J call TRBJ2-5, with D unclear. This CDR3 region has 13 residues. From germline, CDR1 is SGHRS and CDR2 YFSETQ. Trimming removed 4 bases from V and 4 bases from J, with 11 bases in between. CDR3 protein: CASSHLERETQYF. In DNA, the CDR3 is TGCGCCAGCAGCCATCTTGAGAGAGAGACCCAGTACTTC.

This clone was picked up a small number of times. The chain carries TRBV5-1 and TRBJ1-1; no clear D gene. V was pared by 5 bases and J by 0 bases, with 14 bases between. The CDR3 length is 15 residues. Germline-derived CDR1 and CDR2 are SGHRS and YFSETQ. The CDR3, as DNA: TGCGCCAGCAGGGAAGTGGGAAGAATGAACACTGAAGCTTTCTTT. This sequence encodes CASREVGRMNTEAFF.

Only a few counts were recorded for this clone. The chain has TRBV10-3 and TRBJ1-5; a weak D match, TRBD1 (6 bases). V lost 8 bases and J 2 bases, leaving 13 bases between the germline ends. Germline V gene sequence: CDR1 ENHRY, CDR2 SYGVKD. CDR3 length: 14 residues. The CDR3 nucleotides are TGTGCCATCTCAACGTCAGGGGGCAATCAGCCCCAGCATTTT. Translated: CAISTSGGNQPQHF.

This clone was counted only a few times. The chain recombines TRBV9 with TRBJ2-3; 8 bases agree with TRBD2. With V trimmed by 4 bases and J by 6 bases, 16 bases remained unmatched. Germline CDR1 is SGDLS and CDR2 is YYNGEE. CDR3 length: 17 amino acids. The CDR3, as DNA: TGTGCCAGCAGCTCCCGACTAGCGCGCGGGATTTGGGATACGCAGTATTTT. Its translation: CASSSRLARGIWDTQYF.

The chain is built from TRBV6-6 and TRBJ2-7, with TRBD2 matching 8 bases. V shed 11 bases and J 0 bases; nucleotides not matched to a gene: 9. From germline, CDR1 is MNHNY and CDR2 SVGAGI (reference sequence). The CDR3 sequence is 14 residues long. DNA for the CDR3: TGTGCCTCCTCCGGGAGGGAGAGCTCCTACGAGCAGTACTTC. Translating gives CASSGRESSYEQYF.

V usage is TRBV6-5 and J usage is TRBJ2-5, with D tentatively TRBD2 (6 bases). This CDR3 has 12 amino acids. The V gene lost 7 bases and the J gene lost 10 bases, with 16 bases spanning the gap. CDR1 and CDR2 (germline): MNHEY, SVGAGI. This CDR3 reads CASNPGEGVQYF. DNA of the CDR3: TGTGCCAGCAACCCGGGGGAAGGGGTCCAGTACTTC.

The chain has TRBV2 and TRBJ2-1; 9 bases map to TRBD1. Germline CDR1 reads SNHLY; CDR2 reads FYNNEI. V shed 5 bases and J 9 bases; nucleotides not matched to a gene: 5. This CDR3 has 13 residues. The CDR3 DNA reads as TGTGCCAGCAGTTGGGACAGGGTAGGTGAGCAGTTCTTC. Protein sequence: CASSWDRVGEQFF.

The V and J genes are TRBV5-1 and TRBJ1-2, with D unclear. CDR1 and CDR2 (germline): SGHRS, YFSETQ. The germline V and J ends were trimmed by 7 bases and 7 bases, with 20 bases remaining between them. This CDR3 contains 14 residues. This CDR3 is CASQNGGATSGYTF. The CDR3 nucleotides are TGCGCCAGCCAAAATGGCGGTGCTACGAGTGGCTACACCTTC.

The table lists this clone with a few counts. The chain is built from TRBV14 and TRBJ2-7; D is unclear. CDR3 size: 11 residues. V dropped 5 bases and J dropped 3 bases, with 5 bases sitting between them. Germline V gene lookup returns CDR1 SGHDN and CDR2 FVKESK. The CDR3 coding sequence is TGTGCCAGCAGCTCCTACTACGAGCAGTACTTC. Amino acid sequence: CASSSYYEQYF.

This rearrangement joins TRBV9 to TRBJ2-2; TRBD2 matches at 7 bases. Looked up from germline, CDR1 is SGDLS and CDR2 is YYNGEE. V was pared by 0 bases and J by 5 bases, with 4 bases of the junction left unmatched. The CDR3 sequence is 15 residues long. The CDR3: CASSVAGRRTGELFF. The CDR3 DNA follows: TGTGCCAGCAGCGTAGCCGGGAGGAGAACCGGGGAGCTGTTTTTT.

V is TRBV27 and J is TRBJ2-1; tentatively, D is TRBD1 or TRBD2 (6 bases each). The germline V gene encodes CDR1 MNHEY and CDR2 SMNVEV (reference sequence). Trimming stripped 7 bases from V and 5 bases from J, with 15 bases between. This CDR3 is built from 14 residues. CDR3 nucleotide sequence: TGTGCCAGCATGGGGGGCTCTAGTCACAATGAGCAGTTCTTC. This gives the protein CASMGGSSHNEQFF.

Only a few counts were recorded for this clone. The chain uses TRBV2 and TRBJ2-1; 10 bases line up with TRBD2. CDR1 is SNHLY and CDR2 is FYNNEI in the germline V gene. The ends lost 2 bases at V and 9 bases at J; junction bases unmatched: 4. The CDR3 totals 14 residues. CDR3 residues: CASSEIAGGSEQFF. The DNA of the CDR3 is TGTGCCAGCAGTGAAATAGCGGGAGGCAGTGAGCAGTTCTTC.

There are a few counts of this clone. The chain carries TRBV25-1 and TRBJ2-7; no definite D call. This CDR3 is built from 15 residues. CDR1 and CDR2 from the germline V gene are MGHDK and SYGVNS. Trimming cost V 0 bases and J 2 bases, with 11 bases left between them. In DNA, the CDR3 is TGTGCCAGCAGTGAATATGATGCAGTTCCCTACGAGCAGTACTTC. It specifies CASSEYDAVPYEQYF.

The chain links TRBV7-8 to TRBJ2-7; 11 nucleotides line up with TRBD2. V lost 7 bases, J lost 2 bases, and 10 bases stayed unmatched. The CDR3 extends over 16 amino acids. Germline V gives CDR1 SGHVS, CDR2 FQNEAQ. CDR3 protein: CASTTAGTSGTYEQYF. The CDR3 region has the DNA TGTGCCAGCACCACCGCCGGGACTAGCGGCACCTACGAGCAGTACTTC.

In its sample, this clone was seen once. The rearrangement links TRBV29-1 to TRBJ2-2; 8 bases agree with TRBD1. This CDR3 has 14 amino acids. Germline V gene lookup returns CDR1 SQVTM and CDR2 ANQGSEA. J was trimmed by 7 bases and V by 8 bases; bases with no gene match: 12. This CDR3 is CSFRTGLHGGELFF. The CDR3 DNA follows: TGCAGCTTCCGGACAGGGTTACATGGCGGGGAGCTGTTTTTT.

The genes are TRBV5-1 and TRBJ2-7; D tentatively reads TRBD1 or TRBD2 (5 bases each). This CDR3 has 14 amino acids. Trimming cost V 6 bases and J 2 bases, with 15 bases left between them. The germline V gene encodes CDR1 SGHRS and CDR2 YFSETQ. The CDR3 coding sequence is TGCGCCAGCACCCCGGTTCCGGGGCCCTACGAGCAGTACTTC. It translates to CASTPVPGPYEQYF.

This clone was seen more than once but under ten times. The CDR3 protein is CASSLTAGGRRNEQFF. The CDR3 DNA follows: TGTGCCAGCAGCTTAACAGCGGGAGGGCGTCGGAATGAGCAGTTCTTC. This sequence joins TRBV7-2 and TRBJ2-1; 10 bases are a match to TRBD2. Per the germline V gene, CDR1 is SGHTA and CDR2 is FQGNSA. CDR3 size: 16 residues. The V gene end was trimmed by 2 bases and the J gene end by 7 bases; junction bases not matched to a gene: 8. The full variable domain, completed using reference TRBV7-2 and TRBJ2-1, is GAGVSQSPSNKVTEKGKDVELRCDPISGHTALYWYRQSLGQGLEFLIYFQGNSAPDKSGLPSDRFSAERTGGSVSTLTIQRTQQEDSAVYLCASSLTAGGRRNEQFFGPGTRLTVL.

This clone was picked up one time. The chain couples TRBV5-4 to TRBJ1-2; tentatively, D is TRBD1 (6 bases). Trimming shortened V by 4 bases and J by 4 bases, and 11 bases separated the two germline ends. Looked up from germline, CDR1 is SGHNT and CDR2 is YYREEE (reference sequence). There are 13 residues in the CDR3. CDR3 protein: CASSTPGAYGYTF. The CDR3 region has the DNA TGTGCCAGCAGCACCCCAGGGGCCTATGGCTACACCTTC.

A few counts support this clone. CDR3 residues: CASSYSPGRQETQYF. The CDR3 DNA reads as TGTGCCAGCAGTTACTCGCCAGGTCGCCAAGAGACCCAGTACTTC. The chain has TRBV6-5 and TRBJ2-5; D unclear. Germline V gene sequence: CDR1 MNHEY, CDR2 SVGAGI. This CDR3 contains 15 residues. V lost 0 bases and J lost 1, with 9 bases in between.

The genes are TRBV4-3 and TRBJ2-1; the D gene is possibly TRBD2 (6 bases). V lost 4 bases, J lost 7 bases, and 20 bases lay in between. The CDR3 is 16 amino acids. CDR1 is LGHNA, CDR2 YSLEER, per germline. Here the CDR3 DNA reads TGCGCCAGCAGCCGAGAGGGGACTTCACTGGTAAATGAGCAGTTCTTC. Residues: CASSREGTSLVNEQFF.

The chain carries TRBV5-1 and TRBJ2-7, with 10 bases aligning to TRBD1. After removal of 4 bases from V and 2 bases from J, the junction contained 6 bases not matched to a gene. The CDR3 sequence is 15 residues long. In germline, CDR1 is SGHRS, CDR2 YFSETQ. CDR3 sequence: CASSPGTGETYEQYF. The DNA for the CDR3 is TGCGCCAGCAGCCCCGGGACAGGGGAGACCTACGAGCAGTACTTC. The full variable domain, in which reference TRBV5-1 and TRBJ2-7 provide the parts outside the CDR3, is KAGVTQTPRYLIKTRGQQVTLSCSPISGHRSVSWYQQTPGQGLQFLFEYFSETQRNKGNFPGRFSGRQFSNSRSEMNVSTLELGDSALYLCASSPGTGETYEQYFGPGTRLTVT.

This clone has just a few counts. This chain connects TRBV5-5 to TRBJ2-7, with 7 nucleotides matching TRBD2. The V gene's germline CDR1 is SGHKS and CDR2 YYEKEE (reference sequence). The trim removed 4 bases at V and 6 bases at J, leaving 16 bases unmatched. This CDR3 has 16 residues. In nucleotides, the CDR3 is TGTGCCAGCAGCCAGGGCATCGGACTAGGGGCGCCCGAGCAGTACTTC. Amino acids: CASSQGIGLGAPEQYF.

The J gene is TRBJ1-2, the V gene TRBV15, with 7 bases fitting TRBD1. The germline V gene has CDR1 LNHNV and CDR2 YYDKDF (reference sequence). J lost 5 bases, V lost 3 bases, and 12 bases had no gene match. This CDR3 spans 16 amino acids. The CDR3 sequence: CATSRPKTGNEYGYTF. The CDR3 DNA follows: TGTGCCACCAGCAGGCCCAAGACAGGGAATGAGTATGGCTACACCTTC.

To note about this clone: Different DNA sequences within this sample yield the same CDR3. The rearrangement links TRBV30 to TRBJ1-2, with no clear D. The CDR3 is made up of 11 amino acids. Germline V lookup: CDR1 GTSNPN, CDR2 SVGIG (reference sequence). V lost 0 bases, J lost 8 bases, and 7 bases lay in between. The CDR3 loop is CAWSVPGGYTF. The CDR3, as DNA: TGTGCCTGGAGTGTACCAGGCGGCTACACCTTC.

The V call is TRBV28, the J call TRBJ1-2, with TRBD1 matching 7 bases. V lost 6 bases to trimming and J lost 2 bases; unmatched junction nucleotides: 6. The germline V gene has CDR1 MDHEN and CDR2 SYDVKM. This CDR3 has 14 residues. CDR3 loop: CASRTTGRNYGYTF. The CDR3 DNA reads TGTGCCAGCAGGACGACAGGGCGCAACTATGGCTACACCTTC.

The chain joins TRBV30 to TRBJ2-5; D is ambiguous. Germline CDR1 GTSNPN, CDR2 SVGIG (reference sequence). This CDR3 contains 11 residues. V was shortened by 4 bases and J by 2 bases, with 5 bases between the two germline ends. The CDR3 coding sequence is TGTGCCTGGAAACAGCAAGAGACCCAGTACTTC. Its translation is CAWKQQETQYF.

The chain joins TRBV2 to TRBJ2-5; 8 bases fit TRBD1. V lost 6 bases, J lost 5 bases, and 8 bases stayed unmatched. The CDR3 covers 14 residues. The germline gives CDR1 SNHLY, CDR2 FYNNEI. DNA of the CDR3: TGTGCCAGCAGCCAGGAGGACAGGGCCGAGACCCAGTACTTC. Amino acids: CASSQEDRAETQYF.

The chain links TRBV20-1 to TRBJ1-1; D gene unclear. From germline, CDR1 is DFQATT and CDR2 SNEGSKA (reference sequence). There are 11 residues in the CDR3. Trimming cost V 2 bases and J 7 bases, with 8 bases left between them. In DNA, the CDR3 is TGCAGTGCTAGACCTTATGGTGAAGCTTTCTTT. This translates into CSARPYGEAFF.